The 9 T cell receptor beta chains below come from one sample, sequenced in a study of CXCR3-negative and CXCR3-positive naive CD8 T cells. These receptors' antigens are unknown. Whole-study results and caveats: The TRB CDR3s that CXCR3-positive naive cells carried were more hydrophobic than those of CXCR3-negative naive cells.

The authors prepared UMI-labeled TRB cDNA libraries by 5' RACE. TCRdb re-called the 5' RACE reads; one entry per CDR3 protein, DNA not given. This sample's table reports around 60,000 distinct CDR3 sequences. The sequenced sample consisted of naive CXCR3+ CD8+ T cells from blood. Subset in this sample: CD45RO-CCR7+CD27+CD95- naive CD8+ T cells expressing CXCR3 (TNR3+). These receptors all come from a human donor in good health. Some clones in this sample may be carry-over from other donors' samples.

CDR3 residues: CSVGVSLAGGVYNEQFF. The gene calls are TRBV29-1 and TRBJ2-1; TCRdb proposes TRBD2, but this gene call is untestable without DNA. Germline V gene lookup returns CDR1 SQVTM and CDR2 ANQGSEA. CDR3 length: 17 amino acids.

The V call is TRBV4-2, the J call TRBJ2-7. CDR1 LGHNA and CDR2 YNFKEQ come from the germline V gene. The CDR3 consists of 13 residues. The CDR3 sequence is CASSQGYTYEQYF.

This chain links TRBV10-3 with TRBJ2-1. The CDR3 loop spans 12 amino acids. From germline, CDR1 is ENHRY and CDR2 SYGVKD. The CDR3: CAILRPTNQQFF.

The CDR3 is CASSLLGGPNTGELFF. The chain recombines TRBV12-3 or TRBV12-4 with TRBJ2-2; the D call of TRBD1 rests on TCRdb alone, since no DNA is present to check it. The CDR3 loop spans 16 amino acids.

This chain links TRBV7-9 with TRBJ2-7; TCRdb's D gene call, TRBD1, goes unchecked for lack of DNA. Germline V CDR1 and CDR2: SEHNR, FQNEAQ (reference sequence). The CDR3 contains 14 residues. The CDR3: CASSLVAPSPEQYF.

CDR3: CASSASDWSYNEQFF. The chain recombines TRBV7-2 with TRBJ2-1; TCRdb reports TRBD2, a call that lacks DNA to check it against. Germline lookup yields CDR1 SGHTA and CDR2 FQGNSA. CDR3 length equals 15 residues.

The CDR3 sequence: CASRYYRGANEKLFF. The gene calls are TRBV28 and TRBJ1-4; no DNA is available, so the TRBD1 call from TCRdb remains unchecked. This CDR3 has 15 amino acids. The germline V gene has CDR1 MDHEN and CDR2 SYDVKM.

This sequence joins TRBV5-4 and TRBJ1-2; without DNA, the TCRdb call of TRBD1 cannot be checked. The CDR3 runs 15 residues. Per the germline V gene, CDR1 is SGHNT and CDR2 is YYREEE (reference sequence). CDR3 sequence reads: CASSLATQGALGYTF.

The CDR3 protein is CASSQGPNNEQFF. The chain carries TRBV4-3 and TRBJ2-1. Per the germline V gene, CDR1 is LGHNA and CDR2 is YSLEER. The CDR3 loop spans 13 amino acids.